One and the same sample provided the 29 T cell receptor beta chains below, sequenced in a study of human T cells and chemical hapten exposure. Indicated time point: patch test 3, about 24 weeks after DPC sensitization. Treatment noted: therapeutic diphenylcyclopropenone sensitization with weekly scalp DPC. TCRdb re-called the RACE reads through MiXCR, storing one row per CDR3 protein. The sample comprises tens of thousands of distinct CDR3 sequences, 9.9% of which are singletons, and 16% rests with the top ten. The specimen comprised whole blood, sampled in connection with sensitization to the hapten diphenylcyclopropenone (DPC). The source is a middle-aged woman with alopecia areata. Some clones in this sample may be carry-over from other donors' samples.

Ten or more counts support this clonotype. This chain joins TRBV3-1 and TRBJ2-4; 9 bases line up with TRBD1. Trimming took 4 bases from V and 1 from J; bases not matched to a gene: 2. The CDR3 is 15 residues long. In germline, CDR1 is LGHDT, CDR2 YNNKEL (reference sequence). The CDR3 sequence is CASSRGTGAKNIQYF. In DNA, the CDR3 is TGTGCCAGCAGCCGAGGGACAGGGGCCAAAAACATTCAGTACTTC.

The chain recombines TRBV5-1 with TRBJ2-5, with D hard to call. Trimming stripped 2 bases from V and 3 bases from J, with 8 bases between. Germline CDR1 SGHRS, CDR2 YFSETQ. This CDR3 is 13 amino acids long. The CDR3 sequence is CASSFSGEETQYF. The CDR3 region has the DNA TGCGCCAGCAGCTTTAGTGGAGAAGAGACCCAGTACTTC.

This clonotype was seen a single time. V gene TRBV9 combines with J gene TRBJ1-1; tentative D call: TRBD1 (6 bases). Germline V gives CDR1 SGDLS, CDR2 YYNGEE. The CDR3 consists of 14 residues. Deletions cut 3 bases from V and 1 base from J, with 10 bases between. In nucleotides, the CDR3 is TGTGCCAGCAGCGGGAACAGGGAGAACACTGAAGCTTTCTTT. Translated, it gives CASSGNRENTEAFF.

This clonotype came up many times. This chain links TRBV6-5 with TRBJ2-6, with D possibly called TRBD1 or TRBD2 (5 bases each). The germline V gene encodes CDR1 MNHEY and CDR2 SVGAGI. V lost 0 bases and J 2 bases, leaving 17 bases between the germline ends. This CDR3 has 19 residues. This chain's CDR3 is CASSYSGDLGYTGANVLTF. CDR3 nucleotides: TGTGCCAGCAGTTACTCGGGGGATCTTGGGTACACTGGGGCCAACGTCCTGACTTTC.

The chain has TRBV11-1 and TRBJ1-2; D might be TRBD1 (5 bases). Trimming took 8 bases from V and 5 from J, leaving 24 bases between them. CDR1 is SGHAT, CDR2 FQDESV, per germline (reference sequence). The CDR3 covers 16 residues. In DNA form, the CDR3 reads TGTGCCAGCTCGCTCCTGCCCGGGGGAGACCCTTATGGCTACACCTTC. This gives the protein CASSLLPGGDPYGYTF.

The rearrangement links TRBV4-1 to TRBJ1-1; 8 nucleotides match TRBD1. The length of the CDR3 is 16 residues. Germline V gene data show CDR1 as MGHRA and CDR2 as YSYEKL. Unmatched junction bases numbered 9, after V lost 1 base and J lost 5 bases. The CDR3 nucleotides read TGCGCCAGCAGCCAAGGGAGGGCAGGGGGCGAAACTGAAGCTTTCTTT. Translated: CASSQGRAGGETEAFF.

This clonotype was counted between two and nine times. The gene calls are TRBV19 and TRBJ2-3; 9 bases line up with TRBD1. Germline trimming cut 6 bases from V and 2 bases from J; bases unmatched to any gene: 6. Germline loops: CDR1 LNHDA, CDR2 SQIVND (reference sequence). The CDR3 length is 15 residues. CDR3 loop: CASRRRDRDTDTQYF. Written as DNA, the CDR3 is TGTGCCAGTAGGCGCCGGGACAGGGACACAGATACGCAGTATTTT. Supplemented by reference TRBV19 and TRBJ2-3, the full variable domain reads DGGITQSPKYLFRKEGQNVTLSCEQNLNHDAMYWYRQDPGQGLRLIYYSQIVNDFQKGDIAEGYSVSREKKESFPLTVTSAQKNPTAFYLCASRRRDRDTDTQYFGPGTRLTVL.

This clonotype came up once. This CDR3 reads CASSAGGNPEAFF. CDR3 bases: TGTGCCAGCAGTGCAGGGGGAAACCCTGAAGCTTTCTTT. This chain connects TRBV2 to TRBJ1-1; 7 bases agree with TRBD1. The V gene end was trimmed by 4 bases and the J gene end by 6 bases; junction bases not matched to a gene: 5. The CDR3 has 13 residues. Per germline, CDR1 SNHLY and CDR2 FYNNEI.

This clonotype was detected ten times or more. This chain uses TRBV7-6 with TRBJ1-2, with a tentative D call TRBD1 (5 bases). V dropped 5 bases and J dropped 0 bases, with 16 bases sitting between them. This CDR3 has 16 amino acids. Germline V lookup: CDR1 SGHVS, CDR2 FNYEAQ. CDR3 amino acids: CASSLNTGLANYGYTF. CDR3 sequence (DNA): TGTGCCAGCAGCCTAAATACAGGTCTCGCTAACTATGGCTACACCTTC.

The V and J genes are TRBV29-1 and TRBJ1-2, with a weak D call TRBD1 (6 bases). The germline gives CDR1 SQVTM, CDR2 ANQGSEA. The CDR3 runs 14 residues. The ends were cut back, 0 bases at V and 6 bases at J, with 14 bases in the middle. CDR3 region: CSVEDGQGRDGYTF. In DNA form, the CDR3 reads TGCAGCGTTGAAGATGGTCAGGGGAGGGATGGCTACACCTTC.

This clonotype has only a few counts. The chain employs TRBV25-1 and TRBJ2-1; 8 bases map to TRBD2. CDR3 length: 15 residues. CDR1 is MGHDK and CDR2 is SYGVNS in the germline V gene. The junction had 8 bases not matched to a gene; V was cut back by 2 bases and J by 8 bases. The CDR3 here is CASSEPRGGRDEQFF. Here the CDR3 DNA reads TGTGCCAGCAGTGAACCCCGGGGGGGTAGGGATGAGCAGTTCTTC.

This clonotype was seen at least ten times. The chain combines TRBV20-1 with TRBJ2-3; 13 nucleotides agree with TRBD2. This CDR3 region has 15 residues. Germline CDR1 DFQATT, CDR2 SNEGSKA (reference sequence). J gave up 9 bases and V 6 bases, and 12 bases lay outside the gene matches. CDR3 residues: CSAIPTSGGPPTQYF. Written as DNA, the CDR3 is TGCAGTGCCATCCCGACTAGCGGGGGGCCTCCAACGCAGTATTTT.

This clonotype was observed a handful of times. This chain uses TRBV29-1 with TRBJ1-1; D is unresolved. CDR3 length: 12 amino acids. Trimming left V 5 bases short and J 1 base short, with 8 bases between. Germline V CDR1 and CDR2: SQVTM, ANQGSEA. CDR3 sequence reads: CSVPLWNTEAFF. The CDR3 DNA is TGCAGCGTTCCCCTTTGGAACACTGAAGCTTTCTTT.

In this sample, this clonotype turned up many times. V and J are TRBV14 and TRBJ1-1; D call uncertain. The CDR3 has 13 residues. V was shortened by 4 bases and J by 2 bases, with 8 bases between the two germline ends. CDR1 is SGHDN, CDR2 FVKESK, per germline. CDR3 residues: CASSRGFNTEAFF. The CDR3 bases are TGTGCCAGCAGCCGGGGTTTCAACACTGAAGCTTTCTTT. The full variable domain, its missing parts supplied by reference TRBV14 and TRBJ1-1, is EAGVTQFPSHSVIEKGQTVTLRCDPISGHDNLYWYRRVMGKEIKFLLHFVKESKQDESGMPNNRFLAERTGGTYSTLKVQPAELEDSGVYFCASSRGFNTEAFFGQGTRLTVV.

This clonotype was detected many times. The rearrangement uses TRBV4-2 and TRBJ2-2; 14 positions agree with TRBD2. With V trimmed by 2 bases and J by 0 bases, 20 bases remained unmatched. This CDR3 has 24 amino acids. Germline V gives CDR1 LGHNA, CDR2 YNFKEQ. Here the CDR3 DNA reads TGTGCCAGCAGCCAACCTATCGGGACTAGCGGGGGCCCCGGGGAGACCACGAACACCGGGGAGCTGTTTTTT. As protein: CASSQPIGTSGGPGETTNTGELFF.

This chain joins TRBV4-1 and TRBJ2-3, with D possibly being TRBD2 (6 bases). The CDR3 runs to 15 residues. Germline values: CDR1 MGHRA, CDR2 YSYEKL. Trimming pared 0 bases from V and 3 bases from J, leaving 10 bases between. As DNA, the CDR3 is TGCGCCAGCAGCCAAGAAACCCGGGGGACAGATACGCAGTATTTT. As protein: CASSQETRGTDTQYF.

The rearrangement joins TRBV12-3 or TRBV12-4 to TRBJ2-1, with 12 bases identical to TRBD2. Trimming at V came to 5 bases and at J to 6 bases, leaving 5 bases not matched to a gene. The CDR3 extends over 15 amino acids. This chain's CDR3 is CASSPLAGGPNEQFF. CDR3 bases: TGTGCCAGCAGTCCTCTAGCGGGGGGGCCCAATGAGCAGTTCTTC.

This clonotype was picked up a small number of times. The chain couples TRBV27 to TRBJ2-7, with D possibly called TRBD1 or TRBD2 (6 bases each). Germline values: CDR1 MNHEY, CDR2 SMNVEV (reference sequence). This CDR3 is built from 14 residues. Deletions cut 2 bases from V and 3 bases from J, with 11 bases between. This CDR3 reads CASSLLGGGYEQYF. The CDR3 DNA reads as TGTGCCAGCAGTTTACTAGGAGGGGGCTACGAGCAGTACTTC.

This clonotype was found a few times. The chain uses TRBV15 and TRBJ2-7; the D gene could be TRBD1 or TRBD2 (5 bases each). Germline lookup yields CDR1 LNHNV and CDR2 YYDKDF (reference sequence). The CDR3 loop spans 14 amino acids. Between the trimmed V and J ends, which lost 0 bases and 4 bases, there was a span of 10 bases. CDR3 protein: CATSREGTSYEQYF. CDR3 DNA: TGTGCCACCAGCAGAGAGGGGACCTCATACGAGCAGTACTTC.

The chain recombines TRBV19 with TRBJ2-6; D gene uncertain. The length of the CDR3 is 17 residues. Germline values: CDR1 LNHDA, CDR2 SQIVND (reference sequence). The V gene lost 0 bases and the J gene lost 4 bases, with 13 bases spanning the gap. CDR3 residues: CASSIDAQPDGANVLTF. CDR3 nucleotides: TGTGCCAGTAGTATAGATGCGCAGCCCGACGGGGCCAACGTCCTGACTTTC.

This chain uses TRBV7-2 with TRBJ2-7; a weak D match, TRBD1 (5 bases). This CDR3 has 17 amino acids. Trimming cost V 1 base and J 0 bases, with 16 bases left between them. Germline CDR1 SGHTA, CDR2 FQGNSA. CDR3 sequence reads: CASSLGFQGPLSYEQYF. CDR3 DNA sequence: TGTGCCAGCAGCTTAGGTTTCCAGGGCCCACTCTCCTACGAGCAGTACTTC. Complete variable domain (other parts from reference TRBV7-2 and TRBJ2-7): GAGVSQSPSNKVTEKGKDVELRCDPISGHTALYWYRQSLGQGLEFLIYFQGNSAPDKSGLPSDRFSAERTGGSVSTLTIQRTQQEDSAVYLCASSLGFQGPLSYEQYFGPGTRLTVT.

There are many counts of this clonotype. The gene calls are TRBV5-4 and TRBJ2-3; TRBD2 matches at 11 bases. V lost 2 bases and J lost 3; bases outside the gene matches: 5. CDR1 and CDR2 (germline): SGHNT, YYREEE (reference sequence). The CDR3 loop spans 16 amino acids. The CDR3 nucleotides are TGTGCCAGCAGCTTCCCTAGCGGGGGGAGAACAGATACGCAGTATTTT. Protein sequence: CASSFPSGGRTDTQYF.

The chain joins TRBV5-1 to TRBJ1-5; D remains ambiguous. V lost 0 bases and J 0 bases, leaving 13 bases between the germline ends. The length of the CDR3 is 17 residues. Germline V gene lookup returns CDR1 SGHRS and CDR2 YFSETQ. Here the CDR3 reads CASSLDPLGNSNQPQHF. The CDR3 region has the DNA TGCGCCAGCAGCTTGGATCCGTTGGGGAATAGCAATCAGCCCCAGCATTTT.

This clonotype was seen repeatedly, ten times or more. This chain uses TRBV7-9 with TRBJ2-1; 12 nucleotides align to TRBD2. Germline CDR1 is SEHNR and CDR2 is FQNEAQ (reference sequence). This CDR3 region has 13 residues. Trimming removed 6 bases from V and 8 bases from J; junction bases left unmatched: 2. The CDR3 loop reads CASRLAGGDEQFF. The CDR3 nucleotides read TGTGCCAGCAGACTAGCGGGGGGCGATGAGCAGTTCTTC.

V is TRBV15 and J is TRBJ1-5, with D possibly TRBD1 on 6 matching bases. The CDR3 has 16 residues. The V end lost 0 bases, the J end lost 6 bases, and 15 bases lay between the germline ends. Germline V lookup: CDR1 LNHNV, CDR2 YYDKDF (reference sequence). The CDR3 nucleotides read TGTGCCACCAGCAGAGATATTGGGGGCTTAATTCAGCCCCAGCATTTT. Translating it yields CATSRDIGGLIQPQHF.

In its sample, this clonotype was seen a few times. The V and J genes are TRBV6-2 or TRBV6-3 and TRBJ1-1; 8 bases line up with TRBD1. This CDR3 spans 13 amino acids. The V and J ends lost 7 bases and 4 bases, in that order; junction bases with no gene match: 5. CDR1 and CDR2 (germline): MNHEY, SVGEGT. The CDR3 DNA reads as TGTGCCAGCACGACAGGGGTTCTCACTGAAGCTTTCTTT. This sequence encodes CASTTGVLTEAFF.

This clonotype was detected only a few times. The chain joins TRBV6-5 to TRBJ1-5, with D uncertain. The germline V gene encodes CDR1 MNHEY and CDR2 SVGAGI. The CDR3 contains 13 residues. Trimming took 2 bases from V and 2 from J, leaving 4 bases between them. The CDR3 sequence: CASSYQGNQPQHF. CDR3 DNA: TGTGCCAGCAGTTACCAGGGCAATCAGCCCCAGCATTTT.

This sequence joins TRBV4-3 and TRBJ2-1; D remains ambiguous. Trimming removed 2 bases at V and 16 bases at J, with 18 bases between. Looked up from germline, CDR1 is LGHNA and CDR2 is YSLEER. This CDR3 has 13 residues. The DNA of the CDR3 is TGCGCCAGCAGCCAATCCTCCGAGACCAGGTGCTTCTTC. Its protein is CASSQSSETRCFF.

Remarks on this clonotype: Its ends do not fully match the called genes, so a read error is possible. The chain combines TRBV4-1 with TRBJ1-2; no clear D gene. The CDR3 sequence is 11 residues long. CDR1 and CDR2 from the germline V gene are MGHRA and YSYEKL. The CDR3 DNA sequence: TGCGCCAGCAGCCAAAGTACAGAGATCGCCTTC. Protein product: CASSQSTEIAF.